This T cell receptor beta chain derives from a study of cytomegalovirus exposure and HLA in healthy donors. Study-level results: The productive fraction for most TCR beta V segments was about 87% or about 30% in an earlier analysis. Differences between HLA loci emerged in a later analysis of TCR association rates, with DRB1 most and HLA-C fewest. A link between a missense DCLRE1C variant and TCR beta V- and J-gene trimming emerged from a later analysis.

Germline V gene lookup returns CDR1 KGHSH and CDR2 LQKENI. J was trimmed by 0 bases and V by 0 bases; bases with no gene match: 5. CDR3 size: 17 residues. Though probably carrying unrecorded immune exposures, donors were nominally healthy at sampling. PCR primers comprised 60 Vbeta and 13 Jbeta primers. Method: immunoSEQ multiplex PCR; TCRdb's copy keeps in-frame clones and lacks some. Here the sample spans approximately 110,000 clones, around 70% being singletons. Comment on this clone: Its target is unknown.

The genes are TRBV18 and TRBJ2-1; 7 positions match TRBD2. The sequenced sample consisted of PBMCs. The TCR comes from a woman in her seventies in good health and CMV-seropositive. The CDR3, as DNA: TGTGCCAGCTCACCACCGGCGGGCGGGGGCTCCTACAATGAGCAGTTCTTC. Translating it yields CASSPPAGGGSYNEQFF.